This entry concerns a single TCR beta chain. No antigen is known for it. PCR primers comprised 60 Vbeta and 13 Jbeta primers. The assay was immunoSEQ multiplex PCR, and TCRdb's table has in-frame clones only and misses some. The sample includes around 130,000 clones, under 90% of them seen just once. Whereas donors were nominally healthy upon sampling, unrecorded immune exposures were probable. This entry belongs to a study of cytomegalovirus exposure and HLA in healthy donors. Whole-study findings and limits: In vitro work confirmed that three CMV-associated chains recognize CMV antigens. The Asian-associated ancestry cluster reportedly had fewer N-insertions than the approximately 700-donor mean in a later analysis.

V lost 7 bases, J lost 4 bases, and 7 bases stayed unmatched. CDR1 KGHSH and CDR2 LQKENI come from the germline V gene. This CDR3 has 14 amino acids. The chain has TRBV18 and TRBJ1-1; TRBD1 aligns across 9 bases. The TCR was taken from a woman aged 40 to 50 in good health and CMV-seronegative. The sample comprised PBMCs. The CDR3 nucleotides read TGTGCCAGCTTAACAGGGGGCATGAGCACTGAAGCTTTCTTT. Its translation: CASLTGGMSTEAFF.